This T cell receptor (beta chain) was sequenced during a study of regulatory T cells in long-lasting Graves disease. Concerning this clonotype itself: The antigen remains unidentified.

Time point: newly diagnosed GD, antithyroid drugs for less than 3 months. Making the TCR library involved RNA that had been extracted from PBMCs. V was trimmed by 1 base and J by 7 bases, leaving 11 bases between them. This CDR3 region has 14 residues. Germline V gives CDR1 MGHRA, CDR2 YSYEKL. Regarding the study as a whole: Favoring TRBV28, TRBJ1-2 and TRBJ2-5 was a feature seen in persistent disease.

With iRepertoire HTBI primers and Arm-PCR of CDR3 regions, TCR beta libraries were built. One entry per CDR3 protein results from TCRdb running MiXCR on the multiplex PCR reads. In the table there are around 500,000 distinct CDR3 sequences, 15% to 20% of which are singletons. These sequences were also reported in another study, on T cells in Graves' hyperthyroidism and ophthalmopathy. That paper adds: In simple terms, a model built on 13 V-J features told ophthalmopathy apart from stable hyperthyroidism.

The origin of this receptor is a middle-aged woman with Graves disease. This rearrangement joins TRBV4-1 to TRBJ1-3; D uncertain. Sequenced here: peripheral blood mononuclear cells (PBMCs), sampled at new diagnosis, from a patient treated with antithyroid drugs. CDR3 DNA sequence: TGCGCCAGCAGCCAAGTTCGTTCGGCGAACACCATATATTTT. This translates into CASSQVRSANTIYF.